This record concerns one TCR beta chain sequence. Its ends do not fully match the called genes, so a read error is possible. Profiling relied on immunoSEQ multiplex PCR, and the TCRdb table lists in-frame clones only, not all of them. The sample carries more than 65,000 clones, roughly 84% recorded once. This record comes from a study of blood T cell repertoires in COVID-19. Study at large: Collection of acute and convalescent COVID-19 samples took place in the United States, Italy and Spain.

Germline-derived CDR1 and CDR2 are LGHDT and YNNKEL (reference sequence). The CDR3 is made up of 16 amino acids. What was sequenced was peripheral blood. The receptor was derived from a woman between 50 and 59 years old with acute or convalescent COVID-19. The V call is TRBV3-1 (or the pseudogene TRBV3-2), the J call TRBJ2-2; D might be TRBD1 (6 bases). CDR3 DNA: TGTGCCAGCGAAAAAACCCGGGACACCGAACACCGGGGAGCTGTTTTT. Its protein product is CASEKTRDTEHRGAVF.